These T cell receptor beta chains were read from a single sample in a study of T-cell memory formation after mild COVID-19. One entry per CDR3 protein results from TCRdb running MiXCR on the 5' RACE reads. The sample includes a few hundred thousand distinct CDR3 sequences, roughly 23% of them seen just once. Sequencing was performed on PBMCs or a T cell subset sorted from them (not recorded which). The origin of the receptors is an adult woman who had mild COVID-19 (a few samples of this study predate the infection). Cell type and time point are not known. The conserved cysteine and the conserved F or W are not part of the CDR3 here. The size entry is marked missing in some rows and otherwise reads once, few, many or a size class.

v_gene	abundance	j_gene	CDR3aa
TRBV20-1	few	TRBJ1-4	SARESNEKLF
TRBV7-8	NA	TRBJ1-4	ASSLVAGKLF
TRBV5-6	few	TRBJ2-7	ASSRPDRGSAEQY
TRBV24-1	NA	TRBJ2-5	ATSEASGRQETQY
TRBV10-3	few	TRBJ1-2	AIRDTGMGYGYT
TRBV20-1	NA	TRBJ2-1	SAPPLDSSYNEQF
TRBV30	NA	TRBJ2-7	AWSVRPPYEQY
TRBV7-9	NA	TRBJ2-3	ASSSGTGLDTQY
TRBV7-9	NA	TRBJ2-3	ASSDSDREDTDTQY
TRBV5-1	NA	TRBJ2-7	ASRADRVGYEQY
TRBV4-1	few	TRBJ1-3	ASSPWGVSGNTIY
TRBV12-3/TRBV12-4	NA	TRBJ2-1	ASVRAQGAGNEQF
TRBV10-2	many	TRBJ2-3	ASSVKVDTQY
TRBV11-1	NA	TRBJ2-1	AGSDEQF
TRBV6-5	few	TRBJ2-5	ASSYIGETQY
TRBV7-8	NA	TRBJ2-3	ASSLRQGNTQY
TRBV7-9	NA	TRBJ1-1	ASSLGPHPVQDTEAF
TRBV7-2	NA	TRBJ2-1	ASSPGWRVGNEQF
TRBV5-1	NA	TRBJ2-7	ASSARLPNEQY
TRBV10-3	NA	TRBJ1-1	AISARNTEAF
TRBV7-2	NA	TRBJ1-4	ASSLGDRIGEKLF
TRBV10-3	NA	TRBJ2-7	AISGVGRGGEQY
TRBV27	NA	TRBJ2-1	ASSLSPSGTYNEQF
TRBV5-1	NA	TRBJ2-7	ASSLGHQPYEQY
TRBV7-9	NA	TRBJ2-3	ASSLRSGRRTDTQY
TRBV7-9	NA	TRBJ1-1	TSSLDGRNTEAF
TRBV3-1	NA	TRBJ1-2	ASSHRGVLGPYGYT
TRBV7-9	few	TRBJ1-2	ASSFSWRGYT
TRBV12-3/TRBV12-4	NA	TRBJ2-3	ASSLRDTLTDTQY
TRBV29-1	NA	TRBJ2-5	SGLRDIQETQY
TRBV6-2/TRBV6-3	few	TRBJ2-7	ASSLWDRSYEQY
TRBV9	few	TRBJ2-7	ASSVGQGPYEQY
TRBV6-2/TRBV6-3	NA	TRBJ2-7	ASSLPREQY
TRBV27	NA	TRBJ2-1	ASSPSHLQREGSNEQF
TRBV19	NA	TRBJ2-7	ATGTRAYEQY
TRBV4-1	NA	TRBJ2-3	ASSQLASVGSHTDTQY
TRBV12-3/TRBV12-4	NA	TRBJ1-3	ASTMLSSGNTIY
TRBV12-3/TRBV12-4	few	TRBJ2-7	ASSFWGGEQY
TRBV4-1	NA	TRBJ2-7	ASSRIWLAGGYEQY
TRBV5-1	few	TRBJ1-1	ASSRLSYSTEEAF
TRBV6-5	NA	TRBJ1-3	ASSRTGRSGNTIY
TRBV4-1	NA	TRBJ1-5	ASSQIAGVSNQPQH
TRBV7-9	many	TRBJ2-5	ASSLDGETQY
TRBV20-1	NA	TRBJ1-2	SVRRGGGWGYT
TRBV20-1	few	TRBJ2-5	SARLAGLQETQY
TRBV5-1	few	TRBJ2-3	ASRTGLAAKDTQY
TRBV7-9	NA	TRBJ1-1	ASSDRQGPAGTEAF
TRBV4-2	NA	TRBJ2-7	ASSPPGAQQQY